The 32 T cell receptor beta chains below come from one sample, sequenced in a study of beta chain features in type 1 diabetes. As every portion of the isolated RNA was reverse transcribed, the sequencing read expressed TCRB transcripts. Produced via immunoSEQ multiplex PCR; TCRdb's table is partial and in-frame only. The sample yields 85,000 to 110,000 clones, about 26% seen once. For these receptors, no antigen is known. Study findings and constraints: Shortening that was moderate but significant affected the TCRB CDR3s of Type 1 diabetes patients in all four CD4+ subsets.

What was sequenced was central memory CD4+ T cells from blood. These receptors all come from a woman aged 18-30 years with type 1 diabetes.

Written as DNA, the CDR3 is TGTGCCTGGAGTGGGGGAGGGCGACCGTATTCCCAAGAGACCCAGTACTTC. Translated: CAWSGGGRPYSQETQYF. The V gene is TRBV30, the J gene TRBJ2-5; 7 positions agree with TRBD2. J lost 1 base, V lost 1 base, and 12 bases had no gene match. Germline V CDR1 and CDR2: GTSNPN, SVGIG (reference sequence). The CDR3 spans 17 residues.

V is TRBV25-1 and J is TRBJ2-1, with 8 bases identical to TRBD1. Trimming removed 5 bases from V and 4 bases from J; junction bases left unmatched: 10. This CDR3 has 16 residues. Germline V gene lookup returns CDR1 MGHDK and CDR2 SYGVNS. The CDR3: CASSRTGTGTYNEQFF. CDR3 coding DNA: TGTGCCAGCAGTAGGACAGGGACCGGGACGTACAATGAGCAGTTCTTC.

This chain connects TRBV28 to TRBJ1-5; D remains ambiguous. Germline V gene sequence: CDR1 MDHEN, CDR2 SYDVKM. V lost 6 bases, J lost 0 bases, and 6 bases lay in between. This CDR3 region has 13 residues. Written as DNA, the CDR3 is TGTGCCAGCAGGGACTATAGCAATCAGCCCCAGCATTTT. Protein sequence: CASRDYSNQPQHF.

This clone was seen only a few times. The chain has TRBV30 and TRBJ1-4, with D maybe TRBD1 (5 bases). Germline V gives CDR1 GTSNPN, CDR2 SVGIG (reference sequence). The V end lost 0 bases, the J end lost 3 bases, and 8 bases lay between the germline ends. This CDR3 has 14 residues. CDR3 loop: CAWSVGGSNEKLFF. The DNA for the CDR3 is TGTGCCTGGAGTGTGGGGGGATCTAATGAAAAACTGTTTTTT.

This chain joins TRBV29-1 and TRBJ1-1; 9 positions match TRBD1. This CDR3 spans 14 amino acids. The J segment lost 9 bases and the V segment lost 5 bases, leaving 13 bases of the junction unmatched. Germline values: CDR1 SQVTM, CDR2 ANQGSEA. CDR3 sequence reads: CSVQPGQGTLKAFF. In DNA, the CDR3 is TGCAGCGTTCAACCCGGACAGGGGACTCTCAAAGCTTTCTTT.

This clone appeared a few times. The CDR3 is CASNYSPAREQYV. The CDR3 nucleotides are TGTGCCAGCAACTACAGTCCAGCCCGGGAGCAGTACGTC. This chain connects TRBV6-1 to TRBJ2-7; the D is unclear. The CDR3 runs 13 residues. The ends were cut back, 7 bases at V and 7 bases at J, with 17 bases in the middle. Germline CDR1 reads MNHNS; CDR2 reads SASEGT.

This CDR3 is CASSPIRGPRRNTEAFF. CDR3 nucleotide sequence: TGTGCCAGCAGTCCCATCAGGGGCCCGAGGAGGAACACTGAAGCTTTCTTT. The gene calls are TRBV7-9 and TRBJ1-1; tentatively, D is TRBD1 (6 bases). This CDR3 is built from 17 residues. The germline V gene encodes CDR1 SEHNR and CDR2 FQNEAQ (reference sequence). Trimming left V 6 bases short and J 1 base short, with 21 bases between.

This sequence joins TRBV6-5 and TRBJ2-5; D is uncertain. CDR3 length: 14 residues. The V end was cut by 2 bases, the J end by 2 bases, with 9 bases between. CDR1 and CDR2 from the germline V gene are MNHEY and SVGAGI. The CDR3 reads CASSYTELQETQYF. The CDR3 nucleotides read TGTGCCAGCAGTTACACGGAGCTTCAAGAGACCCAGTACTTC.

This clone was found a few times. The chain uses TRBV19 and TRBJ1-5; the match to TRBD1 covers 7 bases. The V segment lost 4 bases and the J segment 1 base; nucleotides outside the gene matches: 7. The CDR3 has 16 amino acids. Germline V gene sequence: CDR1 LNHDA, CDR2 SQIVND (reference sequence). Here the CDR3 reads CASSTIGGASNQPQHF. The CDR3, as DNA: TGTGCCAGTAGTACGATAGGGGGCGCAAGCAATCAGCCCCAGCATTTT.

This chain uses TRBV27 with TRBJ2-1; the match to TRBD1 covers 9 bases. CDR3 length equals 12 residues. Germline loops: CDR1 MNHEY, CDR2 SMNVEV (reference sequence). V was clipped by 6 bases and J by 6 bases; unmatched bases: 0. The DNA of the CDR3 is TGTGCCAGCAGGGACAGGGGCAATGAGCAGTTCTTC. Its protein product is CASRDRGNEQFF.

CDR3 sequence: CASSLGAGYSYEQYF. CDR3 nucleotide sequence: TGTGCCAGCAGCTTGGGAGCGGGGTACTCCTACGAGCAGTACTTC. The chain is built from TRBV5-4 and TRBJ2-7, with 7 bases identical to TRBD2. V trimming: 0 bases; J trimming: 0 bases; junction bases outside the gene matches: 3. CDR3 length: 15 residues. CDR1 and CDR2 from the germline V gene are SGHNT and YYREEE (reference sequence).

The chain joins TRBV30 to TRBJ2-3; 10 bases map to TRBD1. Germline assignment: CDR1 GTSNPN and CDR2 SVGIG (reference sequence). The CDR3 consists of 13 residues. V lost 2 bases and J lost 7; bases outside the gene matches: 3. CDR3 in amino acids: CAWSSGQGYTQYF. In DNA form, the CDR3 reads TGTGCCTGGAGTTCGGGACAGGGGTATACGCAGTATTTT.

The gene calls are TRBV18 and TRBJ2-5; D gene uncertain. The germline gives CDR1 KGHSH, CDR2 LQKENI. Trimming pared 1 base from V and 5 bases from J, leaving 14 bases between. There are 15 residues in the CDR3. CDR3 region: CASSPRTNNVETQYF. CDR3 bases: TGTGCCAGCTCACCACGAACGAACAACGTGGAGACCCAGTACTTC.

V usage is TRBV10-3 and J usage is TRBJ2-3; D is unresolved. Per germline, CDR1 ENHRY and CDR2 SYGVKD. V was pared by 11 bases and J by 4 bases, with 10 bases between. The CDR3 spans 11 residues. In nucleotides, the CDR3 is TGTGCCGTCTCCTCCCCAGATACGCAGTATTTT. This encodes CAVSSPDTQYF.

This sequence joins TRBV9 and TRBJ2-3; a weak D match, TRBD2 (6 bases). The V end lost 0 bases, the J end lost 5 bases, and 13 bases lay between the germline ends. This CDR3 has 15 amino acids. Germline assignment: CDR1 SGDLS and CDR2 YYNGEE. The DNA of the CDR3 is TGTGCCAGCAGCGTAGTCGGGAGTCCAGGAGATACGCAGTATTTT. Its protein product is CASSVVGSPGDTQYF.

This clone was detected only a few times. This sequence joins TRBV7-2 and TRBJ2-5, with 14 nucleotides matching TRBD2. CDR1 is SGHTA and CDR2 is FQGNSA in the germline V gene. V lost 5 bases and J lost 5; bases outside the gene matches: 4. CDR3 size: 15 residues. In DNA, the CDR3 is TGTGCCAGCAGCCTTAGACTAGCGGGAGGGGAGACCCAGTACTTC. Translated: CASSLRLAGGETQYF.

This clone has only a few counts. The chain carries TRBV5-6 and TRBJ2-7; 11 bases map to TRBD2. Germline assignment: CDR1 SGHDT and CDR2 YYEEEE. The CDR3 has 14 residues. Trimming at V came to 3 bases and at J to 2 bases, leaving 1 base not matched to a gene. CDR3 in amino acids: CASSSLAGAYEQYV. The DNA of the CDR3 is TGTGCCAGCAGCTCACTAGCGGGAGCCTACGAGCAGTACGTC.

This clone was found once. The chain links TRBV28 to TRBJ2-1; D is uncertain. The CDR3 runs 15 residues. In germline, CDR1 is MDHEN, CDR2 SYDVKM. Trimming removed 6 bases from V and 1 base from J, with 13 bases in between. CDR3 protein: CASSAGSVSYNEQFF. Written as DNA, the CDR3 is TGTGCCAGCAGCGCCGGGTCGGTTTCCTACAATGAGCAGTTCTTC.

The V and J genes are TRBV28 and TRBJ2-1; D perhaps matches TRBD2 (5 bases). CDR1 MDHEN and CDR2 SYDVKM come from the germline V gene. V was clipped by 5 bases and J by 8 bases, with 16 bases between them. The CDR3 runs to 14 residues. This CDR3 reads CASSSHSGNDEQFF. CDR3 DNA sequence: TGTGCCAGCAGTAGTCACTCCGGGAATGATGAGCAGTTCTTC. The variable domain in full, completed from reference TRBV28 and TRBJ2-1, reads DVKVTQSSRYLVKRTGEKVFLECVQDMDHENMFWYRQDPGLGLRLIYFSYDVKMKEKGDIPEGYSVSREKKERFSLILESASTNQTSMYLCASSSHSGNDEQFFGPGTRLTVL.

This clone has a handful of counts. The V gene is TRBV6-1, the J gene TRBJ1-2, with 9 bases fitting TRBD1. CDR3 size: 15 residues. With V trimmed by 6 bases and J by 8 bases, 13 bases remained unmatched. Per germline, CDR1 MNHNS and CDR2 SASEGT. CDR3 region: CASRLGQGPPGGYTF. The CDR3 DNA reads as TGTGCCAGCAGATTGGGACAGGGCCCACCGGGGGGCTACACCTTC.

This chain joins TRBV27 and TRBJ1-5; maybe TRBD1 (5 bases). Germline values: CDR1 MNHEY, CDR2 SMNVEV (reference sequence). V gave up 6 bases and J gave up 6 bases, with 12 bases separating them. The CDR3 runs to 13 residues. The CDR3 coding sequence is TGTGCCAGCAGCTCCCTGGGGGGTCAGCCCCAGCATTTT. It specifies CASSSLGGQPQHF.

This clone showed up just a few times. The chain is built from TRBV5-1 and TRBJ2-1; 10 bases align to TRBD2. The CDR3 contains 17 residues. J lost 7 bases, V lost 2 bases, and 12 bases had no gene match. Germline V gives CDR1 SGHRS, CDR2 YFSETQ. The CDR3 nucleotides are TGCGCCAGCAGCTTCAGGGTAGCGGGAGGTCTCCTTAATGAGCAGTTCTTC. It translates to CASSFRVAGGLLNEQFF. Together with reference TRBV5-1 and TRBJ2-1, the CDR3 gives the full variable domain: KAGVTQTPRYLIKTRGQQVTLSCSPISGHRSVSWYQQTPGQGLQFLFEYFSETQRNKGNFPGRFSGRQFSNSRSEMNVSTLELGDSALYLCASSFRVAGGLLNEQFFGPGTRLTVL.

This clone came up a few times. The gene calls are TRBV28 and TRBJ1-1; 7 nucleotides agree with TRBD1. J lost 10 bases, V lost 5 bases, and 4 bases had no gene match. CDR3 length: 11 residues. CDR1 is MDHEN and CDR2 is SYDVKM in the germline V gene. In nucleotides, the CDR3 is TGTGCCAGCAGTCCCACAGGGGCAGCTTTCTTT. Residues: CASSPTGAAFF.

The rearrangement joins TRBV20-1 to TRBJ2-7; a possible D gene is TRBD1 (5 bases). The V end lost 8 bases, the J end lost 1 base, and 9 bases lay between the germline ends. Germline-derived CDR1 and CDR2 are DFQATT and SNEGSKA (reference sequence). CDR3 length: 11 amino acids. This CDR3 reads CSTQDSYEQYF. CDR3 DNA: TGCAGTACACAGGATTCCTACGAGCAGTACTTC.

The CDR3 DNA follows: TGCGCCAGCAGCCAATTCCGGGACTCGAGCTCCTACGAGCAGTACGTC. It encodes CASSQFRDSSSYEQYV. The chain joins TRBV4-3 to TRBJ2-7, with D possibly matching TRBD2 (6 bases). Germline V gene data show CDR1 as LGHNA and CDR2 as YSLEER. The CDR3 is made up of 16 amino acids. Trimming removed 2 bases from V and 0 bases from J, with 14 bases in between.

The chain carries TRBV11-3 and TRBJ2-2; TRBD1 aligns across 8 bases. The CDR3 runs 16 residues. Germline loops: CDR1 SGHNT, CDR2 YENEEA. V shed 5 bases and J 0 bases; nucleotides not matched to a gene: 5. The CDR3 loop is CASSPGTGTNTGELFF. The CDR3 nucleotides read TGTGCCAGCAGCCCCGGGACAGGCACGAACACCGGGGAGCTGTTTTTT.

The chain combines TRBV27 with TRBJ2-2; 7 nucleotides agree with TRBD1. The CDR3 has 19 residues. Germline CDR1 and CDR2: MNHEY and SMNVEV (reference sequence). Trimming removed 8 bases from V and 1 base from J; junction bases left unmatched: 19. CDR3 DNA: TGTGCCAGCGCTGTTTATGGGATGCATGACAGGGAGAACACCGGGGAGCTGTTTTTT. It encodes CASAVYGMHDRENTGELFF.

This clone appeared once. This rearrangement joins TRBV5-8 to TRBJ2-2, with 9 bases fitting TRBD1. J gave up 2 bases and V 4 bases, and 6 bases lay outside the gene matches. Germline V gives CDR1 SGHTS, CDR2 YDEGEE. The CDR3 consists of 16 residues. The CDR3 bases are TGTGCCAGCAGCCTCCGGGACAGGGCAAACACCGGGGAGCTGTTTTTT. As protein: CASSLRDRANTGELFF.

V usage is TRBV5-1 and J usage is TRBJ2-6, with TRBD1 as a possible D gene (5 bases). Trimming cost V 4 bases and J 0 bases, with 8 bases left between them. CDR3 length equals 15 residues. Germline assignment: CDR1 SGHRS and CDR2 YFSETQ. CDR3 loop: CASSKTASGANVLTF. The CDR3 DNA follows: TGCGCCAGCAGCAAGACAGCCTCTGGGGCCAACGTCCTGACTTTC.

CDR3 DNA: TGTGCCTGGACCAGGACAGCTGAAAAACTGTTTTTT. This gives the protein CAWTRTAEKLFF. The J gene is TRBJ1-4, the V gene TRBV30; possible D gene TRBD1, 6 bases. Per germline, CDR1 GTSNPN and CDR2 SVGIG (reference sequence). Trimming removed 4 bases from V and 7 bases from J, with 10 bases in between. CDR3 size: 12 residues. Full variable domain (missing parts from reference TRBV30 and TRBJ1-4): SQTIHQWPATLVQPVGSPLSLECTVEGTSNPNLYWYRQAAGRGLQLLFYSVGIGQISSEVPQNLSASRPQDRQFILSSKKLLLSDSGFYLCAWTRTAEKLFFGSGTQLSVL.

CDR3 protein: CASGTSAYEQYF. CDR3 in DNA: TGTGCCAGCGGGACTAGCGCCTACGAGCAGTACTTC. The V call is TRBV7-6, the J call TRBJ2-7, with 10 bases lining up with TRBD2. Per the germline V gene, CDR1 is SGHVS and CDR2 is FNYEAQ. The CDR3 sequence is 12 residues long. The J segment lost 2 bases and the V segment lost 8 bases, leaving 0 bases of the junction unmatched.

The chain links TRBV30 to TRBJ1-2; 9 nucleotides align to TRBD1. The CDR3 loop spans 14 amino acids. Germline V gene lookup returns CDR1 GTSNPN and CDR2 SVGIG (reference sequence). V shed 4 bases and J 4 bases; nucleotides not matched to a gene: 7. CDR3 protein: CAWTGTGHGYGYTF. CDR3 nucleotide sequence: TGTGCCTGGACCGGGACAGGGCATGGCTATGGCTACACCTTC.